This T cell receptor (beta chain) emerged from a study of metastatic and nonmetastatic thyroid tumors. All patients reached thyroid surgery having received no treatment beforehand. TCRdb reanalyzed the PCR reads with MiXCR. The data hold about 14,000 clones, with approximately 3.8% observed a single time. The V end was cut by 3 bases, the J end by 1 base, with 6 bases between. The CDR3 is 13 residues long. Germline CDR1 and CDR2: SQVTM and ANQGSEA. This receptor was obtained from a female donor with papillary thyroid cancer or a benign thyroid nodule (not recorded which). Some clones in this sample may be carry-over from other donors' samples. Sequencing was carried out using tumor tissue. V and J are TRBV29-1 and TRBJ2-2; D gene ambiguous. The CDR3 nucleotides read TGCAGCGTTGACGGCGGGAACACCGGGGAGCTGTTTTTT. The encoded protein is CSVDGGNTGELFF.